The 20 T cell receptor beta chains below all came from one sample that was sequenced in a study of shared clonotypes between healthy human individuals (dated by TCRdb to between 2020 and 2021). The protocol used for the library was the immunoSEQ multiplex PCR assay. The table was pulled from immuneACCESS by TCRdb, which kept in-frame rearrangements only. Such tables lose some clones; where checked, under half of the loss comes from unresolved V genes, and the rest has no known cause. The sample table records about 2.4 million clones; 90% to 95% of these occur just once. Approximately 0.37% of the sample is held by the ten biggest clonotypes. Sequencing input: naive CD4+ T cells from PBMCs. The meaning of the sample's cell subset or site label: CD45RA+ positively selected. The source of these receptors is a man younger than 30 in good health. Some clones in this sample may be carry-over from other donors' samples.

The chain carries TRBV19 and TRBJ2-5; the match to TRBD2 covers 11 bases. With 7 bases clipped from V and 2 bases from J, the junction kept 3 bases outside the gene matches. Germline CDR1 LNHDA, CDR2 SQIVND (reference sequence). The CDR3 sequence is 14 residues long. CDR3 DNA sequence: TGTGCCAGTAAGGGACTAGCGGTTCAAGAGACCCAGTACTTC. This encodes CASKGLAVQETQYF. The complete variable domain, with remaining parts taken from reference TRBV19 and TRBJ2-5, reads DGGITQSPKYLFRKEGQNVTLSCEQNLNHDAMYWYRQDPGQGLRLIYYSQIVNDFQKGDIAEGYSVSREKKESFPLTVTSAQKNPTAFYLCASKGLAVQETQYFGPGTRLLVL.

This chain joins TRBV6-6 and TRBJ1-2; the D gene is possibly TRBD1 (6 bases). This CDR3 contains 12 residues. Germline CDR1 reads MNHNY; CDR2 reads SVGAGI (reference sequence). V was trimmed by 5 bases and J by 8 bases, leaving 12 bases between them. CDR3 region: CASSVRQDGYTF. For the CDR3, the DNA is TGTGCCAGCAGTGTCCGACAGGACGGCTACACCTTC.

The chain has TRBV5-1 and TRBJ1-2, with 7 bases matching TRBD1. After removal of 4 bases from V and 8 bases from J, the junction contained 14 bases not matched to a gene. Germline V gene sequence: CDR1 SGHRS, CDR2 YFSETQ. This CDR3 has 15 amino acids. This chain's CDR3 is CASSIPGQSTGGYTF. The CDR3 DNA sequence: TGCGCCAGCAGCATTCCGGGACAGTCCACGGGGGGCTACACCTTC.

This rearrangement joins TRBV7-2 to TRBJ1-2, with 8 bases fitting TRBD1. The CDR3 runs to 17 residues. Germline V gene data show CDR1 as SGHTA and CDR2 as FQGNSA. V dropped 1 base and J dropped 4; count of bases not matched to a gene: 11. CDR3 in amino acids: CASSLGPGGLAVYGYTF. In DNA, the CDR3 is TGTGCCAGCAGCTTAGGTCCAGGGGGCCTCGCCGTCTATGGCTACACCTTC.

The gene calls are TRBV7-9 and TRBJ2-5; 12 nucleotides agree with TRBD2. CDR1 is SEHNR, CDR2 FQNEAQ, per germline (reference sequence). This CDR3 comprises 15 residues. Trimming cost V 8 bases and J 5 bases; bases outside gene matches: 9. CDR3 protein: CASERLAGAGETQYF. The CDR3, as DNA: TGTGCCAGCGAACGACTAGCGGGAGCTGGGGAGACCCAGTACTTC.

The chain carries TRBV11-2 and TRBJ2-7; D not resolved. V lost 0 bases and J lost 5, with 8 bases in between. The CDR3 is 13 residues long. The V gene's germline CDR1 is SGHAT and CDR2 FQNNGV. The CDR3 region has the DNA TGTGCCAGCAGCTTAGATCTTCTGAACGAGCAGTACTTC. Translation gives CASSLDLLNEQYF.

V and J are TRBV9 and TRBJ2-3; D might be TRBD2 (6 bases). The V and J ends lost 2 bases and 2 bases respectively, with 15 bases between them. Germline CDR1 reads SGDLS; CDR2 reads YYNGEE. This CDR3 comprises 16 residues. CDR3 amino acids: CASSVRVGGSTDTQYF. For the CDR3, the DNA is TGTGCCAGCAGCGTCAGAGTGGGGGGTTCCACAGATACGCAGTATTTT.

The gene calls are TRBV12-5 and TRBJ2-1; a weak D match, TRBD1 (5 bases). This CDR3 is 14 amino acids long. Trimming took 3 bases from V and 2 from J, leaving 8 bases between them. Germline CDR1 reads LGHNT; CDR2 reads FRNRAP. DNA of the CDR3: TGTGCTAGTGGTTTTCAGGGAACCTACAATGAGCAGTTCTTC. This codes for CASGFQGTYNEQFF.

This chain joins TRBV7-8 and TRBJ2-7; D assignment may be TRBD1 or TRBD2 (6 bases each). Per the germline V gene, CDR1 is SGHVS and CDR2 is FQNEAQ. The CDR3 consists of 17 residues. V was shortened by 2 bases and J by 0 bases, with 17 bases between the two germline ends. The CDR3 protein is CASSLLGRGGSSYEQYF. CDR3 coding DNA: TGTGCCAGCAGCTTACTTGGTCGAGGGGGGAGCTCCTACGAGCAGTACTTC.

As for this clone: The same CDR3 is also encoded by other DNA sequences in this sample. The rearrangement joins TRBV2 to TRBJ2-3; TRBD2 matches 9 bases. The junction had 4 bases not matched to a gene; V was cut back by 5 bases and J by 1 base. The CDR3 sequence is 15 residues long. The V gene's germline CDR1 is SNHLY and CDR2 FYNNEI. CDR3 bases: TGTGCCAGCAGTTACACTAGCGGGCGCACAGATACGCAGTATTTT. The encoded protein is CASSYTSGRTDTQYF.

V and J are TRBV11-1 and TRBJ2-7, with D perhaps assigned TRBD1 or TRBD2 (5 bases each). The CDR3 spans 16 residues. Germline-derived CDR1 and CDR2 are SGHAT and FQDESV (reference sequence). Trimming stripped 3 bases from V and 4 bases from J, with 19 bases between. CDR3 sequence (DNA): TGTGCCAGCAGCTTTTGGGGCGGCAGGGACCCATACGAGCAGTACTTC. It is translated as CASSFWGGRDPYEQYF.

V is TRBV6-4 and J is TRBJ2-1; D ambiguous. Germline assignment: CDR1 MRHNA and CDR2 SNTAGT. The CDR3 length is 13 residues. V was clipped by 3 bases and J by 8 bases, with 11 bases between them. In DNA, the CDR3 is TGTGCCAGCAGTGAGGTCCGTGGCGATGAGCAGTTCTTC. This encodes CASSEVRGDEQFF.

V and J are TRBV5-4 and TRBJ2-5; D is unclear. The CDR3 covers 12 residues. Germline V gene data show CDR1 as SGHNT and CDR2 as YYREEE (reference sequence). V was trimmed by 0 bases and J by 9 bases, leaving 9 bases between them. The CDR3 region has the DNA TGTGCCAGCAGCTTGGAGGCCCGGGCCCAGTACTTC. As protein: CASSLEARAQYF.

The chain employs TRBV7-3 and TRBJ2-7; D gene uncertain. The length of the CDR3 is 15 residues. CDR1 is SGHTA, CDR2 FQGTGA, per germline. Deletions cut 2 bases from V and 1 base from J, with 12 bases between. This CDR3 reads CASSLDPSRSYEQYF. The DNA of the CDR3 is TGTGCCAGCAGCTTAGACCCCAGCCGATCCTACGAGCAGTACTTC. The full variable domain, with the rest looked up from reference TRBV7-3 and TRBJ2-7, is GAGVSQTPSNKVTEKGKYVELRCDPISGHTALYWYRQSLGQGPEFLIYFQGTGAADDSGLPNDRFFAVRPEGSVSTLKIQRTERGDSAVYLCASSLDPSRSYEQYFGPGTRLTVT.

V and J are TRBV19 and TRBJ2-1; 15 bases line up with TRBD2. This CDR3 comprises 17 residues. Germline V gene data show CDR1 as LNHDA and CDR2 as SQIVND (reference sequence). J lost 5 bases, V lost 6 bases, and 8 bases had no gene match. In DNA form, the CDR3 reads TGTGCCAGTAGGCTGGGACTAGCGGGAGGACAGAACAATGAGCAGTTCTTC. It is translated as CASRLGLAGGQNNEQFF.

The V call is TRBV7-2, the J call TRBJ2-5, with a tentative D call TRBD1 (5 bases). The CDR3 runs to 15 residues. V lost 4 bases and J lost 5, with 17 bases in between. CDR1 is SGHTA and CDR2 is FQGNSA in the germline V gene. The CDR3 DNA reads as TGTGCCAGCAGCTCCAGTCGTGGGGCCCAGGAGACCCAGTACTTC. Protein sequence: CASSSSRGAQETQYF. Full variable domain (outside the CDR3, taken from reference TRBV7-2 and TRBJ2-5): GAGVSQSPSNKVTEKGKDVELRCDPISGHTALYWYRQSLGQGLEFLIYFQGNSAPDKSGLPSDRFSAERTGGSVSTLTIQRTQQEDSAVYLCASSSSRGAQETQYFGPGTRLLVL.

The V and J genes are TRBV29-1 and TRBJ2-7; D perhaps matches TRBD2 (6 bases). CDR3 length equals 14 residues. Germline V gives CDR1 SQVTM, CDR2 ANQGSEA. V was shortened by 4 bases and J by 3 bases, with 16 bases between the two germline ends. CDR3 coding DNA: TGCAGCGTTGGGGGAGTGAGGGGAGGCTACGAGCAGTACTTC. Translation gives CSVGGVRGGYEQYF.

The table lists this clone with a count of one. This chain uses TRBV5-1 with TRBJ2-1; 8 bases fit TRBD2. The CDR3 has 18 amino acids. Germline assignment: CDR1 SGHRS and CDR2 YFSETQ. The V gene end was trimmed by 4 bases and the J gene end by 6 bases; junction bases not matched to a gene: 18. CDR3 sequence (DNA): TGCGCCAGCAGCCCTTTCCTGGGGGGTAGCGGGATTTCCAATGAGCAGTTCTTC. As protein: CASSPFLGGSGISNEQFF.

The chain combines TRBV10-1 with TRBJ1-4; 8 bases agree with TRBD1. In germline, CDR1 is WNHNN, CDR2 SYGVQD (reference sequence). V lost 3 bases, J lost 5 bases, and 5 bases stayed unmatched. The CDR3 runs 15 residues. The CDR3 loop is CASSDGQGVNEKLFF. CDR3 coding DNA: TGCGCCAGCAGTGACGGACAGGGCGTCAATGAAAAACTGTTTTTT.

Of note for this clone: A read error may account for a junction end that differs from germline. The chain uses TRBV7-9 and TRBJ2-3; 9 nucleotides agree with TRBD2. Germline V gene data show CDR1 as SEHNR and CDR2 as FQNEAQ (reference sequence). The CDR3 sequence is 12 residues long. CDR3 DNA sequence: TGTGCCAGCAGCGTCGAGGGCGGGAGGGTGTGTTTT. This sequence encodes CASSVEGGRVCF.